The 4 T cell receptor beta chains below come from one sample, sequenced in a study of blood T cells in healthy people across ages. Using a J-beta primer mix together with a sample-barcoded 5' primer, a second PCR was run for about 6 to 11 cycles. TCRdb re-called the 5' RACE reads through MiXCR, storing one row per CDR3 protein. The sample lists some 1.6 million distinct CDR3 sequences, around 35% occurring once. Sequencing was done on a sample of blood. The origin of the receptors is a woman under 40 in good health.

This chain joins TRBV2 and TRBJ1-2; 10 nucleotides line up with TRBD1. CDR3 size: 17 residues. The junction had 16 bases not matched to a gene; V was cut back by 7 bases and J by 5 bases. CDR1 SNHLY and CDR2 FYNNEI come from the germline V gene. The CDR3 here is CASIPVGTGVLLYGYTF. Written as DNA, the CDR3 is TGTGCCAGCATCCCTGTCGGGACAGGGGTCCTTCTATATGGCTACACCTTC.

CDR3 sequence reads: CSAITGATDEQYF. CDR3 sequence (DNA): TGCAGTGCTATAACCGGGGCAACGGACGAGCAGTACTTC. This chain links TRBV20-1 with TRBJ2-5; D could derive from TRBD1 or TRBD2 (5 bases each). The J call could be wrong; TRBJ2-7 is a better fit for the DNA end. CDR3 size: 13 residues. Germline CDR1 DFQATT, CDR2 SNEGSKA (reference sequence).

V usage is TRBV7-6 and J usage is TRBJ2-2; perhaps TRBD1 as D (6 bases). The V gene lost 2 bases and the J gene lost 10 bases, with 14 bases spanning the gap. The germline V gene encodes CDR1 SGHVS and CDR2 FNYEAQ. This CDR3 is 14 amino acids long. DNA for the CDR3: TGTGCCAGCAGCTTAACGGACAGCACCCCGGAGCTGTTTTTT. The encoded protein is CASSLTDSTPELFF.

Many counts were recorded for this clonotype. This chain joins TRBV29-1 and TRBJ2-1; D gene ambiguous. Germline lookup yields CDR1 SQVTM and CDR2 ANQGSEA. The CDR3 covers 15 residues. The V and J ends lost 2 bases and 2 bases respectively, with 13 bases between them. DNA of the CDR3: TGCAGCGTTGAACCCGGGCAGCTCGCCTACAATGAGCAGTTCTTC. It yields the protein CSVEPGQLAYNEQFF.